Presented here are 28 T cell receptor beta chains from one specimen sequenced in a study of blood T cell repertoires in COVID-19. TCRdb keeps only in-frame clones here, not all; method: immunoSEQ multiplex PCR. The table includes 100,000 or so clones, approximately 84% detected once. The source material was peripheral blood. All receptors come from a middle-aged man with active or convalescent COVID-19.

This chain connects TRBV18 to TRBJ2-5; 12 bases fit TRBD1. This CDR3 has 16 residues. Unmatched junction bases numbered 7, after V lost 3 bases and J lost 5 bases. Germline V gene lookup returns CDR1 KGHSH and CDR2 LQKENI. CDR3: CASSPGQGARGETQYF. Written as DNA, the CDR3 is TGTGCCAGCTCACCGGGACAGGGGGCGAGGGGTGAGACCCAGTACTTC.

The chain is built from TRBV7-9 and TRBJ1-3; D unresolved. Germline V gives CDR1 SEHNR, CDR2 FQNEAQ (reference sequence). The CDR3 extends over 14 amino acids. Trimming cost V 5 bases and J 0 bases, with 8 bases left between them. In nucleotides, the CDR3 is TGTGCCAGCAGCCCCGCTAACTCTGGAAACACCATATATTTT. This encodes CASSPANSGNTIYF.

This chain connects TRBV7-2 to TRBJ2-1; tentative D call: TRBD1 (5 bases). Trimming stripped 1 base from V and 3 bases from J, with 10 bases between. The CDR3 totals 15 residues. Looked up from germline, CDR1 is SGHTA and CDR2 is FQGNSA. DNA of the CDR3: TGTGCCAGCAGCTTAGAAGGACACAACTACAATGAGCAGTTCTTC. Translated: CASSLEGHNYNEQFF.

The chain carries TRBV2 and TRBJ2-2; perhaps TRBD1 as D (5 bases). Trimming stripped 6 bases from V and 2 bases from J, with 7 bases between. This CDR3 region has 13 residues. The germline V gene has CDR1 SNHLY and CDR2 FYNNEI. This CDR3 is CASSRANTGELFF. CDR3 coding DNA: TGTGCCAGCAGCAGGGCTAACACCGGGGAGCTGTTTTTT. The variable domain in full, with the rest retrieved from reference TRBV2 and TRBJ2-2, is EPEVTQTPSHQVTQMGQEVILRCVPISNHLYFYWYRQILGQKVEFLVSFYNNEISEKSEIFDDQFSVERPDGSNFTLKIRSTKLEDSAMYFCASSRANTGELFFGEGSRLTVL.

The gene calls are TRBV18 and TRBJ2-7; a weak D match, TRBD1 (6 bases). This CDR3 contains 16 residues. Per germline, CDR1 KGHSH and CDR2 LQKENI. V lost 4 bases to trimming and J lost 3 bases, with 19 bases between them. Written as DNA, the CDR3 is TGTGCCAGCTCACTCCAGAATGACCGGGACAACTACGAGCAGTACTTC. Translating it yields CASSLQNDRDNYEQYF.

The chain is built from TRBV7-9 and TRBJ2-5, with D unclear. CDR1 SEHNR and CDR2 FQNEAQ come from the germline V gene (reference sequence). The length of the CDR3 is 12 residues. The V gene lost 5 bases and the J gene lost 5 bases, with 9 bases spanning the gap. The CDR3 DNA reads TGTGCCAGCAGCCCCCAAGCTGAGACCCAGTACTTC. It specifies CASSPQAETQYF.

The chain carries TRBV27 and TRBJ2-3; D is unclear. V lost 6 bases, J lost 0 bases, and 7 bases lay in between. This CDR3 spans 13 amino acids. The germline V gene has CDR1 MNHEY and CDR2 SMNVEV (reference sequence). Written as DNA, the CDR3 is TGTGCCAGCAGACCAACTAGCACAGATACGCAGTATTTT. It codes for CASRPTSTDTQYF.

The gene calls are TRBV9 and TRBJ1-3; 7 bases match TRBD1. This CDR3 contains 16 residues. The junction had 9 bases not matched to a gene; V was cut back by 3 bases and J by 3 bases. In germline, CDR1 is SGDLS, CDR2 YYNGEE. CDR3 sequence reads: CASSGADRAFGNTIYF. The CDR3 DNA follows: TGTGCCAGCAGCGGAGCTGACAGGGCCTTTGGAAACACCATATATTTT.

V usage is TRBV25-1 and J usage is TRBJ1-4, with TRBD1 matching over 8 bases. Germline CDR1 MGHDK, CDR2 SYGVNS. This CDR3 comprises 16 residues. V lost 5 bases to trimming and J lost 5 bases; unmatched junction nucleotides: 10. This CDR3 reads CASSPGQAGGNEKLFF. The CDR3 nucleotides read TGTGCCAGCAGTCCGGGACAGGCCGGAGGAAATGAAAAACTGTTTTTT.

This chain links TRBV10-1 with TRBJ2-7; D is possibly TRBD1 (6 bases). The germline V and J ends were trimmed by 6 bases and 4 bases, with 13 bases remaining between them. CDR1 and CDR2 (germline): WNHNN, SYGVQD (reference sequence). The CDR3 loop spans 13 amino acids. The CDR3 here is CASSAGQLYEQYF. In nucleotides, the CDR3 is TGCGCCAGCAGCGCTGGACAGCTTTACGAGCAGTACTTC.

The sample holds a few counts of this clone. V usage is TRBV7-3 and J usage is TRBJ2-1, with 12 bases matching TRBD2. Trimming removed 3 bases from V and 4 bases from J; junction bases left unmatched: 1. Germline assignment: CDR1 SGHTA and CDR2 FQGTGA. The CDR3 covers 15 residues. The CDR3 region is CASSLTSGGYNEQFF. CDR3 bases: TGTGCCAGCAGCTTGACTAGCGGGGGTTACAATGAGCAGTTCTTC. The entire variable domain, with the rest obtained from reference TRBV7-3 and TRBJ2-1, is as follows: GAGVSQTPSNKVTEKGKYVELRCDPISGHTALYWYRQSLGQGPEFLIYFQGTGAADDSGLPNDRFFAVRPEGSVSTLKIQRTERGDSAVYLCASSLTSGGYNEQFFGPGTRLTVL.

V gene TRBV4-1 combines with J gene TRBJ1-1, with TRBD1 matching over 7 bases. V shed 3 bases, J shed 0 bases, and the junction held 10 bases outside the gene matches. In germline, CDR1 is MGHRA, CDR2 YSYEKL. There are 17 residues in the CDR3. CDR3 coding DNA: TGCGCCAGCAGCCACCGAGGGGGCCCGTTTATGAACACTGAAGCTTTCTTT. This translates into CASSHRGGPFMNTEAFF.

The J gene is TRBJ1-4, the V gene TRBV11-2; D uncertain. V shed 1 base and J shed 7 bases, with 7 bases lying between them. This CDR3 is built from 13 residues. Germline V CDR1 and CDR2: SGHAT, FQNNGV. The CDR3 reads CASSLGYSEKLFF. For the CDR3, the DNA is TGTGCCAGCAGCTTAGGGTACAGTGAAAAACTGTTTTTT.

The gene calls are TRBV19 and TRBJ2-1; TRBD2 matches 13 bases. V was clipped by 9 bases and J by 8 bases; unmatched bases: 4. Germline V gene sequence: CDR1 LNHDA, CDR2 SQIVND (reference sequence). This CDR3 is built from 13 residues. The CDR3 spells CASGLAGAHEQFF. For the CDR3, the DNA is TGTGCCAGCGGACTAGCGGGGGCCCATGAGCAGTTCTTC.

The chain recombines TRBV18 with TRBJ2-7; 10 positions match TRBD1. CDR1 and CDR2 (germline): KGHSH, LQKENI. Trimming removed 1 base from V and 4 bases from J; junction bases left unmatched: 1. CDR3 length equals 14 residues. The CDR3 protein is CASSPRQGAYEQYF. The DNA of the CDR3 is TGTGCCAGCTCACCACGACAGGGGGCTTACGAGCAGTACTTC. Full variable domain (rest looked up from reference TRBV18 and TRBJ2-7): NAGVMQNPRHLVRRRGQEARLRCSPMKGHSHVYWYRQLPEEGLKFMVYLQKENIIDESGMPKERFSAEFPKEGPSILRIQQVVRGDSAAYFCASSPRQGAYEQYFGPGTRLTVT.

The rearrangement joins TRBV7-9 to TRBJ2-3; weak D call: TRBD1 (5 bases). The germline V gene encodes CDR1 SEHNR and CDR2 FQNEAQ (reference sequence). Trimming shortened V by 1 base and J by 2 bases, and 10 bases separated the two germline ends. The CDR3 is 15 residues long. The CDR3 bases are TGTGCCAGCAGCTTAGACAGGCCGAACACAGATACGCAGTATTTT. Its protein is CASSLDRPNTDTQYF.

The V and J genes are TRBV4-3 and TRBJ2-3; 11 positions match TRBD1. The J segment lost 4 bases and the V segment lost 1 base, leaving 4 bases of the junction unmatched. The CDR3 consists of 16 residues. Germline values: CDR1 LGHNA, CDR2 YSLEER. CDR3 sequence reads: CASSQGTGGLPDTQYF. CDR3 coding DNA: TGCGCCAGCAGCCAAGGGACAGGGGGCCTCCCAGATACGCAGTATTTT.

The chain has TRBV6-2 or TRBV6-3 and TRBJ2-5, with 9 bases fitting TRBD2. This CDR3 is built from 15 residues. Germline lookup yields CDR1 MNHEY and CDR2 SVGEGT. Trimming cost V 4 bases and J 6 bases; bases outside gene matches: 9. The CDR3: CASSSPSGGRKTQYF. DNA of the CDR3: TGTGCCAGCAGTTCACCAAGCGGGGGGCGTAAGACCCAGTACTTC.

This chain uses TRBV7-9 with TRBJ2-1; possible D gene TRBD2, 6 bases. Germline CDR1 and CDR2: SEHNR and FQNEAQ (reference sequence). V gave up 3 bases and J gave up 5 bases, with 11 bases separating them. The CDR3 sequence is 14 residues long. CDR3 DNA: TGTGCCAGCAGCTTTGAAGGGAGGAACAATGAGCAGTTCTTC. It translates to CASSFEGRNNEQFF.

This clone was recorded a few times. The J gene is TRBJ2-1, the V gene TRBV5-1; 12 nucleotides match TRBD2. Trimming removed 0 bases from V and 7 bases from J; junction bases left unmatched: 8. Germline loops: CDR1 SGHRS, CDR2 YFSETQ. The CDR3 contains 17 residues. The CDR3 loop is CASSLATSGGLGNEQFF. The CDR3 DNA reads TGCGCCAGCAGCTTGGCCACTAGCGGGGGGCTGGGAAATGAGCAGTTCTTC.

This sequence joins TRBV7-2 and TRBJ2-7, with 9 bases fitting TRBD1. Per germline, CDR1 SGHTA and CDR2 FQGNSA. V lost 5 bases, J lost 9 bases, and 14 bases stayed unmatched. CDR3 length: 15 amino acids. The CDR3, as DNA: TGTGCCAGCAGCCAACCGGGACAGGGTATTAAGGGGCAGTACTTC. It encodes CASSQPGQGIKGQYF.

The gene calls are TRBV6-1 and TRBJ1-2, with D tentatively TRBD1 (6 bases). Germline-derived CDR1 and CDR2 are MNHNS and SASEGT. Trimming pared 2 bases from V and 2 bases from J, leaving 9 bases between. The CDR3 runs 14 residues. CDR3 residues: CASSEYGGNYGYTF. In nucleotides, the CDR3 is TGTGCCAGCAGTGAATATGGGGGCAACTATGGCTACACCTTC.

In nucleotides, the CDR3 is TGTGCCAGCAAGCAGGGGGCGAGGGGGGAGCTGTTTTTT. It yields the protein CASKQGARGELFF. V is TRBV12-3 or TRBV12-4 and J is TRBJ2-2; 8 nucleotides align to TRBD1. Unmatched junction bases numbered 6, after V lost 7 bases and J lost 8 bases. The CDR3 has 13 residues.

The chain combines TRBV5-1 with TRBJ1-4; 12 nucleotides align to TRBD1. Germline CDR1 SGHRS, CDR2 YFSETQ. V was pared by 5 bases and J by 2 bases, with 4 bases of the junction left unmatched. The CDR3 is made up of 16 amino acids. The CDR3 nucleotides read TGCGCCAGCAGGCCGGGACAGGGGGCCACTAATGAAAAACTGTTTTTT. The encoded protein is CASRPGQGATNEKLFF.

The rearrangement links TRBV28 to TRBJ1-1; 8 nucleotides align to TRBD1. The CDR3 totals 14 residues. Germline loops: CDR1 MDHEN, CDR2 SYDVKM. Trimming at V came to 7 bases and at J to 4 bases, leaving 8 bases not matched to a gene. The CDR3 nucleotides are TGTGCCAGCATTGAACAGGGGGGAGCCACTGAAGCTTTCTTT. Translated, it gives CASIEQGGATEAFF.

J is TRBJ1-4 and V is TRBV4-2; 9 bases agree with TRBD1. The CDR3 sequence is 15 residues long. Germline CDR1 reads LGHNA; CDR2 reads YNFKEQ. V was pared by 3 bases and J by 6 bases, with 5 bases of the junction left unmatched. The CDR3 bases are TGTGCCAGCAGCCAGATACAGGGGGCAGATGAAAAACTGTTTTTT. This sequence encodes CASSQIQGADEKLFF.

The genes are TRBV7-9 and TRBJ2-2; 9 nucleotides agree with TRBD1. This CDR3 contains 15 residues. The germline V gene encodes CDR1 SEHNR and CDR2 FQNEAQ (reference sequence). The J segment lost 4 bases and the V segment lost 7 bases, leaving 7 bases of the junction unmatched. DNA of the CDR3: TGTGCCAGCACCAGGGACAGGGAGGGCACCGGGGAGCTGTTTTTT. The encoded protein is CASTRDREGTGELFF.

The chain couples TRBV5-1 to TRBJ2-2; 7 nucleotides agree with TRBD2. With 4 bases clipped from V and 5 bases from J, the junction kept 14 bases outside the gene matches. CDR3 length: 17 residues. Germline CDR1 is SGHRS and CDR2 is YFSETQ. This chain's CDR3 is CASSMGGATRETGELFF. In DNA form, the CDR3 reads TGCGCCAGCAGCATGGGAGGGGCCACGCGGGAGACCGGGGAGCTGTTTTTT.